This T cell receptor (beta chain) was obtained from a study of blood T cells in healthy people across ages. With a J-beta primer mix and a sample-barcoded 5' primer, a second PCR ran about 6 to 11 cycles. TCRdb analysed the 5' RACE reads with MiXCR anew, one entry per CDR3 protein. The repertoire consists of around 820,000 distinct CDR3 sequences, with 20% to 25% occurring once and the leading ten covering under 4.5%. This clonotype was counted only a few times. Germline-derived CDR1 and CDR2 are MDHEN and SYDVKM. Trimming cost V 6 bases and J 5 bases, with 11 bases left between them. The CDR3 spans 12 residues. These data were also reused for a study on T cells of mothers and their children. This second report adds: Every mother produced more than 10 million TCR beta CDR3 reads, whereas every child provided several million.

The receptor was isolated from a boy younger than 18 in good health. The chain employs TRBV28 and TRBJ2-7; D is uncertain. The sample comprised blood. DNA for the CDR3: TGTGCCAGCAGCTACCAGGTGAACGAGCAGTACTTC. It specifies CASSYQVNEQYF.